The entry below describes one T cell receptor beta chain. Its target antigen remains unknown. The limits of the CDR3 on the DNA are not certain, so only TCRdb's listed CDR3 is given. Library preparation was by the immunoSEQ multiplex PCR assay. For the multiplex PCR, a mixture combining 60 forward primers for TCR Vbeta segments and 13 reverse primers for TCR Jbeta segments was used. A multiplex PCR assay on genomic DNA amplified the CDR3 region of rearranged TCR beta genes. The Illumina HiSeq System was used to sequence the amplified TCR beta libraries as 87-base-pair reads. The authors' pipeline ran thus. A later analysis tallied approximately 87 million unique TCR beta chains across the 700 or so repertoires, and around 9.9 million of those chains were shared by two or more donors. A nearest-neighbor algorithm error-corrected the raw reads and collapsed the reads into unique sequences, merging closely related sequences to remove PCR and sequencing errors. V, D and J gene segments were assigned by aligning CDR3 sequences to IMGT reference sequences. For a sequence to be retained, at least a six-nucleotide match to both a V gene segment and a J gene segment was required. A rearrangement was called productive if the CDR3 had no stop codons and remained in frame with V and J, and every other rearrangement was called non-productive. Following IMGT convention, CDR3 was defined as the stretch from the second conserved V-encoded cysteine to the conserved J-encoded phenylalanine. The earlier analysis of a few hundred of the donors excluded sequences that lacked an unambiguous match to a single V gene segment. An earlier analysis of fewer than 650 of the donors classified V segments as functional when productive rearrangements were above 56.7% and as segregating when the standard deviation between donors was above 5%. To diagnose cytomegalovirus status from the catalog of TCR beta chain sequences, a statistical classification framework was built. V and J gene assignment, in a later analysis, came from comparing TCR nucleotide sequences with IMGT/GENE-DB human TR gene sequences. Using the TCRdist pipeline, a later analysis assigned CDR3 sequences along with most-parsimonious VDJ recombination scenarios. In a later analysis, each TCR beta chain was defined by its CDR3 amino acid sequence together with its V-gene family, and reads lacking a unique V-gene family were excluded. A later analysis removed several hundred highly shared, low-generation-probability nucleotide sequences to deal with suspected cross-contamination and a sequencing artifact. In a later analysis, a clonal expansion index for each public chain was calculated from normalized within-repertoire ranks of inferred template counts. A later analysis computed generation probabilities with a VDJ recombination model fitted to out-of-frame rearrangements, and checked the results against IGoR. Hypergeometric tests were used in a later analysis to score TCR-TCR, TCR-HLA and TCR-CMV co-occurrence, with a repertoire-size bias correction applied to the TCR pairs. A later analysis estimated false discovery rates by permuting HLA or CMV assignments 20 times. In a later analysis, co-occurring TCRs were grouped using DBSCAN, with TCRdist sequence similarity added in when clustering inside HLA-allele-positive subsets. Co-occurrence clustering excluded repertoires with fewer than 30,000 or more than 120,000 public chains, plus five with anomalous nucleotide sharing. What TCRdb holds here is the immuneACCESS table cut down to in-frame rearrangements. Part of the clones is not present; checked against another copy, under half of the missing clones reflect an unresolved V gene, and the others are unexplained. V and J calls and clone size are those listed in that table; D and trimming were worked out from the DNA. The sample has 50,000 to 70,000 clones on record. 3.6% of the sample rests with the top ten.

The cohort was made up of roughly 670 healthy bone marrow donors. All cohort members were sampled while nominally healthy, although unrecorded immune exposures were likely present. The donor tested CMV seronegative, placing the donor among the 300 to 450 seronegative members of the cohort. A peripheral blood sample was collected from each donor, and TCR beta sequencing was performed on peripheral blood mononuclear cells. Genomic DNA was extracted from the blood cell samples with the Qiagen DNeasy Blood Extraction Kit. These data come from a study of cytomegalovirus exposure and HLA in healthy donors (dated by TCRdb to 2015 to 2018). About the investigation overall: In an earlier analysis of 450 to 750 of the donors, 250 to 350 Gb of sequence data and 100 million or so unique TCR beta sequences from about 190 million T cells were reported. Roughly 320 gigabases of sequencing data and 70 million to 100 million unique TCR sequences made up an early release that covered roughly 670 HLA-typed donors. Of the roughly 430 genotyped donors, about 80% fell in the genetic ancestry cluster associated with self-reported Caucasian donors. The study was designed to test whether signatures of past pathogen exposure could be identified by cataloging public T cell receptors. Using immunosequencing, the study profiled T cell repertoires from fewer than 850 subjects and related those repertoires to cytomegalovirus serostatus. Besides the first cohort of 500 to 700 subjects, a separate validation cohort made up of about 120 different subjects was used. The study combined high-throughput TCR immunosequencing, statistical association of individual TCRs with disease status, and machine learning to predict cytomegalovirus infection status. A later analysis re-examined previously published TCR beta repertoires from more than 650 donors and added high-resolution HLA genotyping to investigate patterns of TCR occurrence. Rather than drawing on any new phenotypic data, the later analysis identified candidate immune exposures from TCR beta sequences and the way those sequences occurred across donors. An earlier analysis of approximately 500 of the donors applied high-throughput TCR beta sequencing to assess whether each TCR beta V gene segment acted as functional or pseudogenic. Donor age, sex, ethnicity and CMV serostatus were compiled alongside the repertoire data. Genome-wide SNP genotypes for about 65% of the 666 donors were used in a later genetic analysis, which treated that subset as a discovery cohort. All discovery cohort repertoires had been generated on a single sequencing platform. Both class I and class II loci were covered by HLA typing, at four-digit resolution. The number of donors typed differed by locus, with about 629-630 for A, B, C, DRB1 and DQB1, around 500 for DQA1, approximately 570 for DPA1, and around 460 for DPB1. About five DR-DQ haplotypes were treated as single units for association and clustering because of strong linkage in the cohort. On average, roughly 240,000 unique TCR beta nucleotide sequences were sequenced per donor among 350 to 400 genotyped donors of the cohort, with 15% to 20% of those sequences being non-productive. On the study overall, not on this receptor specifically: In a later analysis, HLA-associated TCR beta chains showed more clonal expansion and lower generation probabilities than non-associated chains that were equally common. Broadly in line with IMGT annotations, most TCR beta V segments showed up in productive rearrangements about 90% or about 30% of the time in an earlier analysis of under 700 of the donors. The classifier was reported to diagnose cytomegalovirus status with high specificity and sensitivity in both the original cohort and the validation cohort. The study listed around 160 TCR beta chains as associated with cytomegalovirus. In this cohort, only TCR beta chains were sequenced, and detectable features were limited by the absence of alpha or paired-chain data. The only immune exposure information available for the cohort was CMV serostatus. In a later analysis, TCR association rates were found to vary across HLA loci, with the most associated TCRs seen for DRB1 alleles and the fewest for HLA-C alleles. Because some donors lacked HLA typing at each locus, the association tests relied only on the typed subset. Several of the top co-occurrence clusters appeared to be linked to parvovirus B19, influenza, CMV and Epstein-Barr virus, according to a later analysis. According to the authors, the approach could potentially be generalized to other disease states and immunological phenotypes. In a later analysis, most CMV-associated TCR beta chains were found to appear HLA-restricted, with HLA associations seemingly driven largely by CMV exposure. Some IMGT-functional V segments, including TRBV6-2 and TRBV6-3, could not be told apart with the 87-base-pair reads, so those segments were excluded. In a later genetic analysis, fewer N-insertions in productive TCRs were reported among donors in an Asian-associated ancestry cluster than the roughly 700-donor mean. A later genetic analysis associated a missense DCLRE1C variant with V-gene and J-gene trimming of TCR beta chains, and an independent cohort replicated the association. Assigning TCR associations to individual alleles was difficult when HLA alleles, especially DR and DQ, strongly co-occurred. A further reported finding was that TCR beta sequences accurately predicted the HLA-A and HLA-B alleles for most subjects in the first cohort. Presence/absence analyses assumed roughly uniform sequencing depth across donors, an assumption that may not hold. The sequencing pipeline was judged likely to have produced a cluster of highly shared sequence variants as a technical artifact. Because counts were too low, more than 15 rarely observed V segments, including chromosome 9 orphons, were excluded from the earlier analysis of a few hundred of the donors. A few of the identified cytomegalovirus-associated TCR beta chains were confirmed in vitro to be specific for cytomegalovirus antigens. Across donors, most TCR sequences were observed very rarely, whereas some public TCRs were present in many individuals. Correlated functional status among segregating V segments might be attributable to linkage disequilibrium, but an unknown experimental factor could not be ruled out. A later analysis associated 17,000 or so TCR beta sequences with specific HLA alleles at a false discovery rate of 0.05.

According to the germline V gene, CDR1 reads SQVTM and CDR2 reads ANQGSEA. Spanning cysteine to phenylalanine, the CDR3 consists of 13 amino acids. Sequencing was done on a sample of PBMCs. Recombination joined TRBV29-1 with TRBJ1-2; the table calls TRBD1, which could not be checked here. This receptor was identified in a woman in her late teens or twenties in good health and CMV-seronegative. The CDR3 region: CSVASGSKKVDTF.